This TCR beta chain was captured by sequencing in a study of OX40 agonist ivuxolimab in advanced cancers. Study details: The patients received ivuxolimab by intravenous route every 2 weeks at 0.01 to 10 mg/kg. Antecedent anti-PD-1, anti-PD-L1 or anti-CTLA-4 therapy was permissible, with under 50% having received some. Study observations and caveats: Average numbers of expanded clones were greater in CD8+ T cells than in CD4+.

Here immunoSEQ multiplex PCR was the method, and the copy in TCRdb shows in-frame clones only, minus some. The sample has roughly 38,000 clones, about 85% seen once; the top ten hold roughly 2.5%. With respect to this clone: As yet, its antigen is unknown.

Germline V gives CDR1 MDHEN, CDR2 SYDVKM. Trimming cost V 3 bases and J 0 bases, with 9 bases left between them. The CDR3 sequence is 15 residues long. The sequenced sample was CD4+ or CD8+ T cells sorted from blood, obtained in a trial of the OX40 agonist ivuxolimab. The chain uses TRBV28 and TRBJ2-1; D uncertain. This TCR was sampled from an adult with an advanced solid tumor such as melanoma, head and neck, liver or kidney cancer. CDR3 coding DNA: TGTGCCAGCAGTTTCGGCGGTAGCTCCTACAATGAGCAGTTCTTC. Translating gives CASSFGGSSYNEQFF. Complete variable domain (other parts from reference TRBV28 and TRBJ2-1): DVKVTQSSRYLVKRTGEKVFLECVQDMDHENMFWYRQDPGLGLRLIYFSYDVKMKEKGDIPEGYSVSREKKERFSLILESASTNQTSMYLCASSFGGSSYNEQFFGPGTRLTVL.